This T cell receptor (beta chain) was sequenced during a study of blood T cell repertoires in COVID-19. Study context: From the United States, Italy and Spain came samples of acute and convalescent COVID-19. PBMCs, B-cell-depleted T cells, or T cells were the source of the cDNA or gDNA that made up the material.

V was trimmed by 6 bases and J by 0 bases, leaving 12 bases between them. Per the germline V gene, CDR1 is SNHLY and CDR2 is FYNNEI. The CDR3 sequence is 15 residues long. Authors' data handling: Estimated nucleated cell counts came from reference gene primer amplification. Sequencing was performed with immunoSEQ multiplex PCR; in TCRdb, only in-frame clones are kept and a portion is missing. D and trimming come from the DNA, and the V and J calls and clone size come from that table. The sample consists of roughly 55,000 clones, roughly four fifths of them appearing once. With respect to this clone: Other nucleotide sequences in the sample specify the same CDR3.

The receptor comes from a woman aged 55-70 years with acute or convalescent COVID-19. The gene calls are TRBV2 and TRBJ1-5, with D possibly being TRBD1 (5 bases). Material: peripheral blood. Here the CDR3 DNA reads TGTGCCAGCAGCGGACAAGGACATAGCAATCAGCCCCAGCATTTT. This gives the protein CASSGQGHSNQPQHF.